This T cell receptor (beta chain) came from a study of post-analysis software for immune sequencing data. Study observations and caveats: For normalized Chao1 diversity, multiple sclerosis patients scored significantly lower than controls did. With TRBV5-6, TRBV5-1 and TRBV20-1 included, about five TRBV segments were more frequent in patients than in controls.

Unique molecular identifiers featured in each of the TCR beta cDNA libraries. A single record per CDR3 protein comes from TCRdb applying MiXCR to the PCR reads. The sample has around 400,000 distinct CDR3 sequences, about 39% seen once. The CDR3 is made up of 15 amino acids. J lost 6 bases, V lost 0 bases, and 8 bases had no gene match. Germline V gene lookup returns CDR1 DFQATT and CDR2 SNEGSKA (reference sequence). Regarding this clonotype: What it recognizes is unknown.

Source material: blood. The chain recombines TRBV20-1 with TRBJ2-7, with 10 bases lining up with TRBD2. The TCR comes from a girl aged 2-10 years with multiple sclerosis. CDR3 bases: TGCAGTGCTAGAGATCCTAGCGGGAGCAGGGGCGAGCAGTACTTC. Protein sequence: CSARDPSGSRGEQYF.